This T cell receptor (beta chain) was identified during a study of T cells after yellow fever vaccination. Study-wide context: Fractions with few cells were prepared using SMART-Seq v4 Ultra Low Input.

To note about this clonotype: Its antigen is not identified.

The CDR3 contains 14 residues. The germline V gene encodes CDR1 MDHEN and CDR2 SYDVKM. Trimming removed 5 bases from V and 1 base from J, with 11 bases in between. Study-wide results and limits: FACS-sorted repertoires could contain abundant clonotypes contaminating from the bulk population. Most clones from primary vaccination were detected again post-booster (roughly 96% CD4, 88% CD8).

For TCR, cDNA came from 5'RACE template switching, which added a universal primer site and UMIs. TCRdb re-derived calls from the 5' RACE reads in MiXCR, one entry per CDR3 protein. The top ten hold 15% to 20% of the sample, which has approximately 300,000 distinct CDR3 sequences, around 6.8% seen once. The chain uses TRBV28 and TRBJ1-1; tentatively, D is TRBD1 (5 bases). The material was PBMCs, obtained around 45 days after the first yellow fever vaccination. This clonotype was obtained from a man aged 18-30 years who received the YFV17D yellow fever vaccine. CDR3 protein: CASSRGWGNTEAFF. CDR3 coding DNA: TGTGCCAGCAGTAGGGGCTGGGGGAACACTGAAGCTTTCTTT.